This passage covers 22 T cell receptor beta chains from one sample sequenced in a study of cytomegalovirus exposure and HLA in healthy donors. Vbeta (60) and Jbeta (13) primers were used in the PCR. Measured with immunoSEQ multiplex PCR; TCRdb has only the in-frame clones, and not every one. The sample table sets out approximately 58,000 clones. The specimen sequenced was PBMCs. These receptors all come from a man aged 25 to 40 in good health and CMV-seropositive.

On this clone itself: This specimen includes other DNA sequences encoding the same CDR3. The rearrangement links TRBV2 to TRBJ1-6, with D unclear. Germline-derived CDR1 and CDR2 are SNHLY and FYNNEI. The ends were cut back, 8 bases at V and 9 bases at J, with 8 bases in the middle. The CDR3 consists of 11 residues. CDR3: CASQVASPLHF. CDR3 DNA sequence: TGTGCCAGCCAGGTTGCTTCACCCCTCCACTTT.

A word on this clone: One end of the junction varies from germline; a read error may be responsible. The rearrangement links TRBV29-1 to TRBJ2-5, with D maybe TRBD2 (6 bases). Germline V gives CDR1 SQVTM, CDR2 ANQGSEA. The CDR3 runs 18 residues. As DNA, the CDR3 is TGCAGCGTTGTTCCCGAGCCCCTTTTGAACGGAGCCCGGGAGAACCAGTACTTC. Amino acids: CSVVPEPLLNGARENQYF.

The rearrangement uses TRBV18 and TRBJ1-1; D remains unclear. From germline, CDR1 is KGHSH and CDR2 LQKENI. Trimming stripped 6 bases from V and 4 bases from J, with 18 bases between. This CDR3 comprises 15 residues. This CDR3 is CASSSDPSGGTEAFF. CDR3 bases: TGTGCCAGCTCCAGTGATCCATCGGGAGGCACTGAAGCTTTCTTT.

The chain couples TRBV5-1 to TRBJ2-5; perhaps TRBD1 as D (6 bases). Near its end, the DNA agrees better with TRBJ2-7, so the J call may be wrong. CDR3 size: 14 residues. Germline V gene sequence: CDR1 SGHRS, CDR2 YFSETQ. The CDR3 bases are TGCGCCAGCAGCTTTACAGGGAGCGCCTACGAGCAGTACTTC. Protein: CASSFTGSAYEQYF.

The V gene is TRBV29-1, the J gene TRBJ1-2; D remains ambiguous. The germline V and J ends were trimmed by 3 bases and 5 bases, with 16 bases remaining between them. CDR3 length: 14 amino acids. Germline V CDR1 and CDR2: SQVTM, ANQGSEA. The CDR3 region is CSVEGGLFGYGYTF. The CDR3 DNA follows: TGCAGCGTTGAGGGCGGACTATTCGGGTATGGCTACACCTTC.

The rearrangement joins TRBV6-5 to TRBJ2-7, with 8 nucleotides matching TRBD1. This CDR3 comprises 14 residues. Germline trimming cut 5 bases from V and 3 bases from J; bases unmatched to any gene: 6. CDR1 and CDR2 (germline): MNHEY, SVGAGI. The CDR3 is CASSAFDRGYEQYF. In DNA form, the CDR3 reads TGTGCCAGCAGTGCCTTCGACAGGGGCTACGAGCAGTACTTC.

V usage is TRBV7-9 and J usage is TRBJ2-7, with TRBD2 matching over 8 bases. V shed 5 bases, J shed 2 bases, and the junction held 8 bases outside the gene matches. CDR1 is SEHNR, CDR2 FQNEAQ, per germline (reference sequence). The CDR3 is 15 residues long. The CDR3 loop is CASSPQTSVAYEQYF. Here the CDR3 DNA reads TGTGCCAGCAGCCCCCAGACTAGCGTGGCCTACGAGCAGTACTTC.

The rearrangement uses TRBV30 and TRBJ2-1; TRBD2 might be the D (6 bases). Germline lookup yields CDR1 GTSNPN and CDR2 SVGIG (reference sequence). Trimming took off 8 bases at V and 2 bases at J, with 25 bases between the two ends. The CDR3 has 17 amino acids. This CDR3 reads CAGRVASEGLTYNEQFF. The CDR3 DNA reads as TGTGCCGGTAGGGTAGCCAGTGAGGGACTCACCTACAATGAGCAGTTCTTC.

The rearrangement links TRBV4-2 to TRBJ2-3, with no clear D. Germline assignment: CDR1 LGHNA and CDR2 YNFKEQ. V lost 6 bases and J 0 bases, leaving 13 bases between the germline ends. This CDR3 has 15 amino acids. The CDR3 DNA reads as TGTGCCAGCAGTCCCGTCGGGTCCAGCACAGATACGCAGTATTTT. Amino acids: CASSPVGSSTDTQYF.

The V and J genes are TRBV7-3 and TRBJ2-3; 7 nucleotides agree with TRBD2. The CDR3 has 15 amino acids. CDR1 and CDR2 (germline): SGHTA, FQGTGA. V was pared by 2 bases and J by 2 bases, with 4 bases of the junction left unmatched. The CDR3 protein is CASSLQAGHTDTQYF. DNA of the CDR3: TGTGCCAGCAGCTTACAAGCGGGGCACACAGATACGCAGTATTTT.

Worth noting for this clone: A read error may produce the germline difference seen at one junction end. V and J are TRBV10-3 and TRBJ1-5; TRBD1 agrees at 7 bases. CDR1 ENHRY and CDR2 SYGVKD come from the germline V gene. The CDR3 is made up of 14 amino acids. DNA of the CDR3: TGTGCCATCAGTGCCTCCGACAGGGATCAGCCTCAGCATTTT. Protein sequence: CAISASDRDQPQHF.

The CDR3 DNA is TGTGCCAGCAGGACCGGGACTAGCAGCCAAGAGACCCAGTACTTC. Protein: CASRTGTSSQETQYF. This chain uses TRBV6-6 with TRBJ2-5, with TRBD2 matching over 9 bases. The CDR3 extends over 15 amino acids. Germline assignment: CDR1 MNHNY and CDR2 SVGAGI (reference sequence). The V gene end was trimmed by 6 bases and the J gene end by 1 base; junction bases not matched to a gene: 6.

The chain joins TRBV30 to TRBJ2-1; 9 positions match TRBD1. The CDR3 extends over 15 amino acids. Trimming cost V 6 bases and J 5 bases; bases outside gene matches: 11. Germline V gene sequence: CDR1 GTSNPN, CDR2 SVGIG (reference sequence). The CDR3 bases are TGTGCCTGTAATCCGGGACAGGGTATGAACAATGAGCAGTTCTTC. It specifies CACNPGQGMNNEQFF.

The chain links TRBV25-1 to TRBJ1-2; D possibly corresponds to TRBD1 (5 bases). Deletions cut 1 base from V and 4 bases from J, with 13 bases between. The CDR3 consists of 15 residues. The germline gives CDR1 MGHDK, CDR2 SYGVNS. CDR3 nucleotides: TGTGCCAGCAGTGAATCGAGAAGGGGTCTCTATGGCTACACCTTC. Translation: CASSESRRGLYGYTF.

V and J are TRBV27 and TRBJ2-7, with TRBD2 identical over 9 bases. The CDR3 is 15 amino acids. Trimming removed 3 bases from V and 4 bases from J; junction bases left unmatched: 7. CDR1 and CDR2 (germline): MNHEY, SMNVEV (reference sequence). The CDR3 is CASSFGVAGEYEQYF. The CDR3 DNA follows: TGTGCCAGCAGTTTTGGGGTAGCGGGGGAATACGAGCAGTACTTC.

In the case of this clone: Compared with germline, one end of the junction differs, possibly owing to a read error. The CDR3 is CASSPEWGQDTDKQYF. CDR3 nucleotides: TGTGCCAGCAGCCCAGAGTGGGGACAGGACACAGATAAGCAGTATTTT. The chain couples TRBV7-9 to TRBJ2-3; 8 bases line up with TRBD1. Germline CDR1 is SEHNR and CDR2 is FQNEAQ (reference sequence). CDR3 length: 16 amino acids.

V is TRBV19 and J is TRBJ2-2; perhaps TRBD2 as D (6 bases). V was pared by 3 bases and J by 0 bases, with 14 bases between. The CDR3 has 17 amino acids. Germline loops: CDR1 LNHDA, CDR2 SQIVND (reference sequence). The CDR3 bases are TGTGCCAGTAGTATCCCCTCGACTAGACCGAACACCGGGGAGCTGTTTTTT. It is translated as CASSIPSTRPNTGELFF.

The V call is TRBV29-1, the J call TRBJ2-7, with a weak D call TRBD2 (5 bases). Trimming shortened V by 2 bases and J by 3 bases, and 8 bases separated the two germline ends. This CDR3 contains 12 residues. The germline V gene encodes CDR1 SQVTM and CDR2 ANQGSEA. The CDR3 region is CSVELGSYEQYF. The CDR3 DNA follows: TGCAGCGTTGAATTAGGGAGCTACGAGCAGTACTTC.

The chain employs TRBV30 and TRBJ1-1; D is possibly TRBD1 (5 bases). Trimming stripped 2 bases from V and 4 bases from J, with 11 bases between. Germline V gene sequence: CDR1 GTSNPN, CDR2 SVGIG (reference sequence). This CDR3 comprises 13 residues. CDR3 amino acids: CAWSRGISTEAFF. The CDR3, as DNA: TGTGCCTGGAGTCGGGGGATTAGCACTGAAGCTTTCTTT.

V gene TRBV9 combines with J gene TRBJ2-2; TRBD2 agrees at 11 bases. This CDR3 region has 16 residues. Trimming removed 4 bases from V and 7 bases from J; junction bases left unmatched: 9. Germline V lookup: CDR1 SGDLS, CDR2 YYNGEE. The CDR3 DNA reads TGTGCCAGCAGCACTAGCGGGAGTTTTAATGGCGGGGAGCTGTTTTTT. Protein: CASSTSGSFNGGELFF.

The J gene is TRBJ1-1, the V gene TRBV6-1, with unresolved D. CDR1 and CDR2 (germline): MNHNS, SASEGT. V gave up 6 bases and J gave up 7 bases, with 9 bases separating them. The CDR3 sequence is 11 residues long. DNA of the CDR3: TGTGCCAGCAGGGAGGAGGTTGAAGCTTTCTTT. This codes for CASREEVEAFF.

The CDR3 sequence is CASRSQGALNQPQHF. The CDR3 nucleotides read TGTGCCAGTAGGTCACAGGGGGCGCTTAATCAGCCCCAGCATTTT. The chain combines TRBV19 with TRBJ1-5, with 9 bases lining up with TRBD1. The germline gives CDR1 LNHDA, CDR2 SQIVND (reference sequence). There are 15 residues in the CDR3. The J segment lost 4 bases and the V segment lost 6 bases, leaving 7 bases of the junction unmatched. The full variable domain, completed using reference TRBV19 and TRBJ1-5, is DGGITQSPKYLFRKEGQNVTLSCEQNLNHDAMYWYRQDPGQGLRLIYYSQIVNDFQKGDIAEGYSVSREKKESFPLTVTSAQKNPTAFYLCASRSQGALNQPQHFGDGTRLSIL.